This T cell receptor (beta chain) is from a study of post-analysis software for immune sequencing data. Study summary: Patients with relapsing-remitting, secondary progressive and progressive-relapsing multiple sclerosis courses were all represented.

Unique molecular identifiers featured in each of the TCR beta cDNA libraries. Around 500,000 cDNA molecules were obtained per 1 to 10 million input T cells. From the PCR reads, TCRdb called clonotypes with MiXCR, one entry per CDR3 protein. This repertoire shows about 800,000 distinct CDR3 sequences, around 27% found once; its top ten account for roughly 0.53%. This clonotype was counted only a few times. Its antigen remains unidentified. V lost 6 bases and J lost 2; bases outside the gene matches: 6. This CDR3 is 15 amino acids long. Looked up from germline, CDR1 is SGDLS and CDR2 is YYNGEE. Study-wide points: People with multiple sclerosis had a significantly lower normalized Chao1 diversity than controls did. There were roughly five TRBV segments more frequent in patients than controls, and TRBV5-6, TRBV5-1 and TRBV20-1 were among them. Same-batch samples co-clustered strongly by F measure.

Sample: blood. The receptor was derived from a girl aged 10-17 years with multiple sclerosis. The V and J genes are TRBV9 and TRBJ2-3; the match to TRBD2 covers 10 bases. Here the CDR3 reads CASTLSGGHTDTQYF. CDR3 in DNA: TGTGCCAGCACCCTTAGCGGGGGGCACACAGATACGCAGTATTTT.